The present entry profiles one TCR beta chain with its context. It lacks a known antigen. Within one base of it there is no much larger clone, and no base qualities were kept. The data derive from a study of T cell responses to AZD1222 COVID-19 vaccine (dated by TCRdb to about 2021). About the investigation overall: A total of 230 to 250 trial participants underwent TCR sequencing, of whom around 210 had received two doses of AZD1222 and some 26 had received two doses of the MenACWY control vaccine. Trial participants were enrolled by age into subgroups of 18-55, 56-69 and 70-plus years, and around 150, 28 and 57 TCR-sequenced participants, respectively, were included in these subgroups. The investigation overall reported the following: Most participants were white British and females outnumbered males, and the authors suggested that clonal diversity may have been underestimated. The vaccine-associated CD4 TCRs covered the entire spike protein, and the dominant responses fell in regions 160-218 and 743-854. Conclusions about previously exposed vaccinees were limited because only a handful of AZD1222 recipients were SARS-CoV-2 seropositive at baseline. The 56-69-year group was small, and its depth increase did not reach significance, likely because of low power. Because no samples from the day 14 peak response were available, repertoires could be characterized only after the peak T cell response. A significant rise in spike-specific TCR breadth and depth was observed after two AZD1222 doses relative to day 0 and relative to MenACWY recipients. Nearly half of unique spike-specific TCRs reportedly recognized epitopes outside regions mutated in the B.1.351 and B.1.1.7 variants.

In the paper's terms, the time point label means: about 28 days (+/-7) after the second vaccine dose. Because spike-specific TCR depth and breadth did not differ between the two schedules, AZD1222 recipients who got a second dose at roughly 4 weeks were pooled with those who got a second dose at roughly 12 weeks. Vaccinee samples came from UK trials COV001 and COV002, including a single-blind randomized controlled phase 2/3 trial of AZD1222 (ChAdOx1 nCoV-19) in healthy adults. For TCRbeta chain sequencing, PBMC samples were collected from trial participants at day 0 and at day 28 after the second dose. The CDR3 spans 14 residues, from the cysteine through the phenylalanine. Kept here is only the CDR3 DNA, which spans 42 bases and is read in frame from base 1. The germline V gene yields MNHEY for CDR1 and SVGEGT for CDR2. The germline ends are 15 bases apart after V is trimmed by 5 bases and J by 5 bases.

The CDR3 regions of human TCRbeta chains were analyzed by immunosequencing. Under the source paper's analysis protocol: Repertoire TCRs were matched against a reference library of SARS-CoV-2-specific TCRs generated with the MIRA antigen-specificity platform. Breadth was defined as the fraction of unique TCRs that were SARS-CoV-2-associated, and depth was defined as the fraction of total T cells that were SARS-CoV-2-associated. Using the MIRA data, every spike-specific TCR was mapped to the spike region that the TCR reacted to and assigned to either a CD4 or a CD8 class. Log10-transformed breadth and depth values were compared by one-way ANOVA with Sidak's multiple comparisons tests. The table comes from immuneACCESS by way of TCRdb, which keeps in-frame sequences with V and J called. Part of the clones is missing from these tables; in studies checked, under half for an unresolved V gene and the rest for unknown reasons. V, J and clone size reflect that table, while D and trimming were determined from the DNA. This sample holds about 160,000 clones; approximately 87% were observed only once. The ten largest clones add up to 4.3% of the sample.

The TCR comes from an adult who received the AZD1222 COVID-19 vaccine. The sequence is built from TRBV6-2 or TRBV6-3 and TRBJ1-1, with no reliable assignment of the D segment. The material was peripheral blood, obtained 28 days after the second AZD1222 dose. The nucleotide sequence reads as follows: TGTGCCAGCAGTATAGACACTCGCGGAACTGAAGCTTTCTTT. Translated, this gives CASSIDTRGTEAFF.